A single sample gave rise to the 5 T cell receptor beta chains below, sequenced in a study of CD8 T cells in ankylosing spondylitis. Points from the study as a whole: Typical of ankylosing spondylitis blood, it appeared, was a TCR beta motif of under 10 highly homologous variants.

TCRdb used MiXCR to reprocess the 5' RACE reads, holding one entry per CDR3 protein. This table holds about 500,000 distinct CDR3 sequences, about 13% found once. These receptors have no known antigen. Sequencing was performed on blood, either unsorted or a sorted T cell fraction (not recorded which). The receptors were sampled from a male donor with ankylosing spondylitis.

Only a few counts were recorded for this clonotype. V gene TRBV3-1 combines with J gene TRBJ1-1; D might be TRBD1 (5 bases). The V gene's germline CDR1 is LGHDT and CDR2 YNNKEL (reference sequence). The CDR3 has 15 amino acids. V lost 0 bases and J 3 bases, leaving 11 bases between the germline ends. CDR3 DNA sequence: TGTGCCAGCAGCCAAGATAACAGGAGGGACACTGAAGCTTTCTTT. Translating gives CASSQDNRRDTEAFF.

The genes are TRBV18 and TRBJ1-5; D is uncertain. The CDR3 sequence is 14 residues long. Trimming left V 5 bases short and J 7 bases short, with 15 bases between. Germline V gives CDR1 KGHSH, CDR2 LQKENI. The CDR3 here is CASSISDSGQPQHF. The CDR3, as DNA: TGTGCCAGCTCAATTTCGGACTCCGGGCAGCCCCAGCATTTT.

At least ten counts were recorded for this clonotype. The chain has TRBV12-3 or TRBV12-4 and TRBJ1-5; D ambiguous. V dropped 4 bases and J dropped 3 bases, with 7 bases sitting between them. The CDR3 is 13 amino acids. The CDR3 DNA sequence: TGTGCCAGCAGTTCGGGGAACAATCAGCCCCAGCATTTT. This encodes CASSSGNNQPQHF.

The chain couples TRBV2 to TRBJ2-1; D is unresolved. The CDR3 sequence is 10 residues long. Germline V gene lookup returns CDR1 SNHLY and CDR2 FYNNEI. Deletions cut 5 bases from V and 12 bases from J, with 8 bases between. CDR3 sequence reads: CASSNKWQFF. The DNA for the CDR3 is TGTGCCAGCAGTAATAAATGGCAGTTCTTC.

V usage is TRBV20-1 and J usage is TRBJ2-3; possible D gene TRBD2, 6 bases. Trimming cost V 0 bases and J 2 bases, with 9 bases left between them. CDR3 length equals 14 residues. Germline V gives CDR1 DFQATT, CDR2 SNEGSKA (reference sequence). DNA for the CDR3: TGCAGTGCTAGAGATCAACTAGCCACAGATACGCAGTATTTT. It translates to CSARDQLATDTQYF.